Following are 27 T cell receptor beta chains from one sample sequenced in a study of PD-1 blockade in classical Hodgkin lymphoma. Every patient experienced relapse after autologous stem cell transplantation, and brentuximab vedotin exposure varied. Assay used: immunoSEQ multiplex PCR; TCRdb lists only in-frame clones, some missing. The profile shows under 70,000 clones, around 89% of them singletons. This material consisted of peripheral blood mononuclear cells (PBMCs), taken at baseline. The receptors come from a human donor with classical Hodgkin lymphoma.

This chain connects TRBV19 to TRBJ2-1; possibly TRBD1 for D (6 bases). Per germline, CDR1 LNHDA and CDR2 SQIVND (reference sequence). This CDR3 is 16 amino acids long. Trimming pared 3 bases from V and 2 bases from J, leaving 14 bases between. The CDR3 protein is CASSIIPQGPYNEQFF. For the CDR3, the DNA is TGTGCCAGTAGTATTATCCCACAGGGCCCCTACAATGAGCAGTTCTTC.

This CDR3 reads CASRGAGQGHNEQFF. The CDR3 nucleotides are TGTGCCAGCAGGGGTGCGGGACAGGGACACAATGAGCAGTTCTTC. The rearrangement joins TRBV6-5 to TRBJ2-1; 9 nucleotides line up with TRBD1. The CDR3 contains 15 residues. Germline V gene sequence: CDR1 MNHEY, CDR2 SVGAGI. V was clipped by 6 bases and J by 5 bases; unmatched bases: 8.

The chain recombines TRBV6-5 with TRBJ2-3, with 12 bases aligning to TRBD1. Germline CDR1 MNHEY, CDR2 SVGAGI. This CDR3 contains 15 residues. The V and J ends lost 6 bases and 5 bases, in that order; junction bases with no gene match: 6. The CDR3, as DNA: TGTGCCAGCAGGGCGGGACAGGGGGCGGAAGATACGCAGTATTTT. Its translation is CASRAGQGAEDTQYF.

The CDR3 DNA reads TGCGCCAGCAGCCCGTCGGGATTCGGCTACACCTTC. The encoded protein is CASSPSGFGYTF. The J gene is TRBJ1-2, the V gene TRBV5-1; D uncertain. V was shortened by 4 bases and J by 8 bases, with 12 bases between the two germline ends. The length of the CDR3 is 12 residues. The germline V gene has CDR1 SGHRS and CDR2 YFSETQ.

This clone appeared once. The chain joins TRBV4-3 to TRBJ1-1; possible D gene TRBD1, 6 bases. The length of the CDR3 is 15 residues. V gave up 0 bases and J gave up 5 bases, with 13 bases separating them. Germline CDR1 is LGHNA and CDR2 is YSLEER. The CDR3 bases are TGCGCCAGCAGCCAAGATCCAGGGGTGGGGACTGAAGCTTTCTTT. It is translated as CASSQDPGVGTEAFF.

J is TRBJ2-1 and V is TRBV4-3; 9 bases are a match to TRBD2. Germline V gives CDR1 LGHNA, CDR2 YSLEER. The CDR3 is 17 residues long. With 0 bases clipped from V and 4 bases from J, the junction kept 7 bases outside the gene matches. The CDR3 coding sequence is TGCGCCAGCAGCCAAGATCAAGCTAGCGGGGCTTACAATGAGCAGTTCTTC. Protein: CASSQDQASGAYNEQFF.

The CDR3 loop is CASSFQGSNSPLHF. The CDR3 DNA sequence: TGTGCCAGCAGTTTCCAGGGTAGTAATTCACCCCTCCACTTT. The gene calls are TRBV6-6 and TRBJ1-6, with D possibly being TRBD1 (5 bases). Germline values: CDR1 MNHNY, CDR2 SVGAGI (reference sequence). The CDR3 is 14 amino acids. The germline V and J ends were trimmed by 4 bases and 6 bases, with 10 bases remaining between them.

This clone was picked up many times. The chain couples TRBV19 to TRBJ1-5, with D maybe TRBD1 (5 bases). CDR1 and CDR2 from the germline V gene are LNHDA and SQIVND (reference sequence). Trimming removed 5 bases at V and 5 bases at J, with 13 bases between. The CDR3 is made up of 14 amino acids. In DNA form, the CDR3 reads TGTGCCAGTAGTCCCCTTAAAGGGGATCAGCCCCAGCATTTT. Translating it yields CASSPLKGDQPQHF.

J is TRBJ1-4 and V is TRBV11-2; TRBD1 might be the D (5 bases). This CDR3 contains 15 residues. V was shortened by 1 base and J by 6 bases, with 12 bases between the two germline ends. Germline CDR1 SGHAT, CDR2 FQNNGV. The CDR3 DNA follows: TGTGCCAGCAGCTTAGGTCGCAGGGTGGATGAAAAACTGTTTTTT. Amino acids: CASSLGRRVDEKLFF.

CDR3 in amino acids: CASSGERVGAYNQPQHF. CDR3 nucleotide sequence: TGTGCCAGCAGTGGGGAGAGGGTAGGGGCCTATAATCAGCCCCAGCATTTT. The chain employs TRBV2 and TRBJ1-5; TRBD1 might be the D (5 bases). This CDR3 is built from 17 residues. Germline assignment: CDR1 SNHLY and CDR2 FYNNEI. Trimming shortened V by 4 bases and J by 4 bases, and 20 bases separated the two germline ends.

The gene calls are TRBV27 and TRBJ2-1; D might be TRBD1 (6 bases). Trimming removed 7 bases at V and 9 bases at J, with 19 bases between. The CDR3 has 14 residues. CDR1 and CDR2 from the germline V gene are MNHEY and SMNVEV (reference sequence). The CDR3, as DNA: TGTGCCAGCACCCAAAGGGGAACAGGGAGTGAGCAGTTCTTC. It encodes CASTQRGTGSEQFF.

The chain couples TRBV28 to TRBJ1-2; 12 nucleotides line up with TRBD1. V shed 5 bases, J shed 6 bases, and the junction held 7 bases outside the gene matches. CDR1 is MDHEN, CDR2 SYDVKM, per germline. This CDR3 region has 15 residues. The CDR3, as DNA: TGTGCCAGCAGTCCATGGGGGACAGGGGGCGATGGCTACACCTTC. Its translation is CASSPWGTGGDGYTF.

This clone was seen only once. The V call is TRBV6-6, the J call TRBJ2-7, with TRBD1 identical over 10 bases. The CDR3 has 14 amino acids. V shed 7 bases, J shed 3 bases, and the junction held 6 bases outside the gene matches. CDR1 MNHNY and CDR2 SVGAGI come from the germline V gene (reference sequence). In DNA form, the CDR3 reads TGTGCCAGCACACCGGGACAGGGGAACTACGAGCAGTACTTC. As protein: CASTPGQGNYEQYF.

The rearrangement joins TRBV7-9 to TRBJ1-5; weak D call: TRBD1 (6 bases). Germline lookup yields CDR1 SEHNR and CDR2 FQNEAQ (reference sequence). The CDR3 loop spans 12 amino acids. Trimming removed 5 bases from V and 16 bases from J, with 18 bases in between. CDR3 protein: CASSMTGQGPHF. Here the CDR3 DNA reads TGTGCCAGCAGCATGACAGGCCAGGGCCCACATTTT.

V usage is TRBV10-2 and J usage is TRBJ1-6, with D unclear. Germline V gene lookup returns CDR1 WSHSY and CDR2 SAAADI. This CDR3 has 17 residues. Deletions cut 2 bases from V and 14 bases from J, with 25 bases between. CDR3 loop: CASSEASGQPKEFTLHF. In DNA, the CDR3 is TGCGCCAGCAGTGAGGCCTCAGGCCAGCCTAAGGAATTCACCCTCCACTTT.

The V and J genes are TRBV6-4 and TRBJ1-2; D uncertain. The V end was cut by 0 bases, the J end by 5 bases, with 22 bases between. This CDR3 is built from 18 residues. The germline V gene has CDR1 MRHNA and CDR2 SNTAGT. The CDR3 DNA reads TGTGCCAGCAGTGACTCGTTTGGGATCTACGACCAAAGATATGGCTACACCTTC. This gives the protein CASSDSFGIYDQRYGYTF.

The chain has TRBV7-6 and TRBJ2-7; D not resolved. V lost 4 bases to trimming and J lost 5 bases, with 21 bases between them. Per the germline V gene, CDR1 is SGHVS and CDR2 is FNYEAQ. The CDR3 has 16 residues. CDR3 DNA sequence: TGTGCCAGCAGCTCCGTTATTCGGGCCTCACGTGACGAGCAGTACTTC. Protein sequence: CASSSVIRASRDEQYF.

The chain's CDR3 is CASSPTTGTGEKLFF. The CDR3 bases are TGCGCCAGCAGCCCTACCACGGGTACCGGTGAAAAACTGTTTTTT. The genes are TRBV5-1 and TRBJ1-4; no clear D. Germline-derived CDR1 and CDR2 are SGHRS and YFSETQ. Between the trimmed V and J ends, which lost 4 bases and 7 bases, there was a span of 17 bases. This CDR3 region has 15 residues.

The chain recombines TRBV5-6 with TRBJ2-7; TRBD1 agrees at 11 bases. The V gene end was trimmed by 4 bases and the J gene end by 6 bases; junction bases not matched to a gene: 6. The CDR3 covers 14 residues. Looked up from germline, CDR1 is SGHDT and CDR2 is YYEEEE. For the CDR3, the DNA is TGTGCCAGCAGCCCCGGACAGGGGGCAATCGAGCAGTACTTC. Translation gives CASSPGQGAIEQYF.

The V gene is TRBV9, the J gene TRBJ2-5, with D perhaps matching TRBD2 (7 bases). Germline V CDR1 and CDR2: SGDLS, YYNGEE. With 4 bases removed from V and 4 bases from J, the gap between germline ends came to 20 bases. The CDR3 is 16 amino acids. The CDR3 is CASSMGGGSLGETQYF. DNA of the CDR3: TGTGCCAGCAGCATGGGAGGGGGGAGCCTGGGAGAGACCCAGTACTTC.

This chain links TRBV18 with TRBJ1-4, with 9 bases that match TRBD1. The CDR3 totals 18 residues. Looked up from germline, CDR1 is KGHSH and CDR2 is LQKENI. V dropped 2 bases and J dropped 8; count of bases not matched to a gene: 15. CDR3 sequence (DNA): TGTGCCAGCTCACCAAAAAGGACAGGGGCGGAGGTCCGGGAAAAACTGTTTTTT. This sequence encodes CASSPKRTGAEVREKLFF.

The rearrangement joins TRBV5-5 to TRBJ2-7; D is undetermined. The V end was cut by 0 bases, the J end by 2 bases, with 12 bases between. Germline V gene sequence: CDR1 SGHKS, CDR2 YYEKEE (reference sequence). The CDR3 consists of 15 residues. The CDR3 DNA is TGTGCCAGCAGCTTGGTCGGCACAAGGCCCTACGAGCAGTACTTC. Translating gives CASSLVGTRPYEQYF.

The J gene is TRBJ1-5, the V gene TRBV28, with a tentative D call TRBD1 (5 bases). The V end lost 5 bases, the J end lost 4 bases, and 12 bases lay between the germline ends. Per germline, CDR1 MDHEN and CDR2 SYDVKM. The length of the CDR3 is 14 residues. The CDR3 loop is CASSITGLNQPQHF. The CDR3 DNA is TGTGCCAGCAGTATCACAGGATTAAATCAGCCCCAGCATTTT.

V gene TRBV28 combines with J gene TRBJ1-2; D is possibly TRBD1 (5 bases). The V and J ends lost 1 base and 0 bases respectively, with 9 bases between them. This CDR3 has 15 amino acids. The germline gives CDR1 MDHEN, CDR2 SYDVKM. CDR3 loop: CASSLLQAANYGYTF. CDR3 bases: TGTGCCAGCAGTTTATTACAGGCGGCTAACTATGGCTACACCTTC.

The chain carries TRBV21-1 and TRBJ2-1. TRBV21-1 is a known pseudogene. This CDR3 is built from 15 residues. The CDR3 spells CASSKGRGVDNEQFF. The CDR3 bases are TGTGCCAGCAGCAAAGGGAGGGGGGTCGACAATGAGCAGTTCTTC.

Remarks on this clone: This is likely an artifact of a read error, given a far larger clone one base away. V gene TRBV10-2 combines with J gene TRBJ2-7, with D possibly being TRBD2 (5 bases). V was pared by 7 bases and J by 5 bases, with 21 bases between. This CDR3 is 15 amino acids long. CDR1 is WSHSY and CDR2 is SAAADI in the germline V gene. The CDR3, as DNA: TGCGCCAGCACCCTGGCGCCCCTAACTAGGGACGAGCAGTACTTC. Translating gives CASTLAPLTRDEQYF.

This clone occurred once. The chain combines TRBV6-5 with TRBJ2-7, with D unresolved. Looked up from germline, CDR1 is MNHEY and CDR2 is SVGAGI. The CDR3 runs 14 residues. Trimming shortened V by 7 bases and J by 3 bases, and 16 bases separated the two germline ends. The CDR3 spells CASINTGLNYEQYF. In DNA form, the CDR3 reads TGTGCCAGCATTAATACGGGCCTAAACTACGAGCAGTACTTC.